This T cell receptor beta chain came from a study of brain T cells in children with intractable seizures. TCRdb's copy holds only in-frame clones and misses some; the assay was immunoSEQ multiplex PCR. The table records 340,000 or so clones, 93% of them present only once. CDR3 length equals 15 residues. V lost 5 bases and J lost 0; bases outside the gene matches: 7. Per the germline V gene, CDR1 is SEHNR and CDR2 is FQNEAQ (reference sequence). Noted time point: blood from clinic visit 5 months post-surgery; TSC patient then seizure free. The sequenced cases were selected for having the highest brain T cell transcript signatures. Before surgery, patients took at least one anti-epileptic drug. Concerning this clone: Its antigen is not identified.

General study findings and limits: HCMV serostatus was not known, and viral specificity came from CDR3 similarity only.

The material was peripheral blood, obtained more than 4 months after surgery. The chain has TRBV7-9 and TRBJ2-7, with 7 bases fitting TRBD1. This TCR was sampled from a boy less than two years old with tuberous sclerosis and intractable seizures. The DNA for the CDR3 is TGTGCCAGCAGCCCCCGGGACAGAAACTCCTACGAGCAGTACTTC. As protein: CASSPRDRNSYEQYF.